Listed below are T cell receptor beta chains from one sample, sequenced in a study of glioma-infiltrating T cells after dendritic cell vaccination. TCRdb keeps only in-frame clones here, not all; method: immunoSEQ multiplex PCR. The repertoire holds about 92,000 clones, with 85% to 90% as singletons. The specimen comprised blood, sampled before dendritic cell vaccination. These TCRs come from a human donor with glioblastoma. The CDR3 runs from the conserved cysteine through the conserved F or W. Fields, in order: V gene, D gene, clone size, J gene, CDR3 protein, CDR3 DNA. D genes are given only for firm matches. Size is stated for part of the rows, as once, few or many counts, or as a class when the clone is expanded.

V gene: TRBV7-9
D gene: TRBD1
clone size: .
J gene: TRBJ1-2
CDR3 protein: CASSLGTGTYGYTF
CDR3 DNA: TGTGCCAGCAGCTTAGGGACAGGAACCTATGGCTACACCTTC

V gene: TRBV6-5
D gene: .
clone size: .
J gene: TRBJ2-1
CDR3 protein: CASFPPGKNEQFF
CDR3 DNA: TGTGCCAGCTTCCCCCCGGGTAAGAATGAGCAGTTCTTC

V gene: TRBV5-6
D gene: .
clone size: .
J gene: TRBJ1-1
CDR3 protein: CASSPVGGGTEAFF
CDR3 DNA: TGTGCCAGCAGCCCGGTCGGGGGGGGCACTGAAGCTTTCTTT

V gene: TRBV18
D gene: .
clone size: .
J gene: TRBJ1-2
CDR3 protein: CASSPPTSPMGYGYTF
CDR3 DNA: TGTGCCAGCTCACCTCCGACATCCCCGATGGGCTATGGCTACACCTTC

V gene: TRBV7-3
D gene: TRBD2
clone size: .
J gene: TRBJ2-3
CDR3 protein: CASAWAGEQDTQYF
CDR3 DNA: TGTGCCAGCGCGTGGGCGGGGGAACAAGATACGCAGTATTTT

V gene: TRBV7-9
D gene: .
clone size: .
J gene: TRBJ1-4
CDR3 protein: CASIPEPSGELFF
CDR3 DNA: TGTGCCAGCATCCCCGAGCCGTCAGGGGAACTGTTTTTT

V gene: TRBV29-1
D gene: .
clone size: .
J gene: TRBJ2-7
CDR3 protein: CSVEAGNSYEQYF
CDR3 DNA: TGCAGCGTTGAAGCGGGAAACTCCTACGAGCAGTACTTC

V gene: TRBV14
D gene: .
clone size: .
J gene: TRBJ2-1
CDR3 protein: CASSQEIQGPVNEQFF
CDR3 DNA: TGTGCCAGCAGCCAAGAGATACAGGGCCCCGTGAATGAGCAGTTCTTC

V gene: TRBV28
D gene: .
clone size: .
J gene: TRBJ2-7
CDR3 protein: CASSYLQVRTTYEQYF
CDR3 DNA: TGTGCCAGCAGTTACCTACAGGTTAGGACTACCTACGAGCAGTACTTC

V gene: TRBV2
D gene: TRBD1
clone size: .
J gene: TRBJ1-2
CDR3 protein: CASGQENYGYTF
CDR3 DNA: TGTGCCAGCGGACAGGAAAACTATGGCTACACCTTC

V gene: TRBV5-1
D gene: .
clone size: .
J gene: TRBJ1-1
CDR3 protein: CASSTGQPNTEAFF
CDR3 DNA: TGCGCCAGCAGCACAGGACAGCCGAACACTGAAGCTTTCTTT

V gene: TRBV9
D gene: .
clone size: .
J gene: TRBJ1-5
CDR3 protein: CASSAGDSNQPQHF
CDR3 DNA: TGTGCCAGCAGCGCAGGGGATTCTAATCAGCCCCAGCATTTT

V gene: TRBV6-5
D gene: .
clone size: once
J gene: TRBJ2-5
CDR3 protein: CASSYSSGSETQYF
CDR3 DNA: TGTGCCAGCAGTTACTCTTCAGGGTCGGAGACCCAGTACTTC

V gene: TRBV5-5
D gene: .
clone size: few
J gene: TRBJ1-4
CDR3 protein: CASSTGFSTNEKLFF
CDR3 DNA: TGTGCCAGCAGCACCGGGTTTTCAACTAATGAAAAACTGTTTTTT

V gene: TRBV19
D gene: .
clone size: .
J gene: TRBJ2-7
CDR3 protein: CASSAGQNYEQYF
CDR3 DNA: TGTGCCAGTAGTGCGGGACAGAACTACGAGCAGTACTTC

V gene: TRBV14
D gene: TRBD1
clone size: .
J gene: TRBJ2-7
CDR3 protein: CASSQRTGAYYEQYF
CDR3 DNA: TGTGCCAGCAGCCAACGGACAGGGGCTTACTACGAGCAGTACTTC

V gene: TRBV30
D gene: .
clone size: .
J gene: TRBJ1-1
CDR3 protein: CAWSQTIGGMNTEAFF
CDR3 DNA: TGTGCCTGGAGCCAAACAATCGGGGGGATGAACACTGAAGCTTTCTTT

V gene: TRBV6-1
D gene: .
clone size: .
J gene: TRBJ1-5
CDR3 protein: CASSVILRDTRPRGNQPQHF
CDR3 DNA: TGTGCCAGCAGTGTCATTTTAAGGGACACCAGGCCCCGGGGCAATCAGCCCCAGCATTTT

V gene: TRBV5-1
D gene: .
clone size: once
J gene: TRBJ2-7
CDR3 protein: CATRSAGSTYEQYF
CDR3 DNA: TGCGCCACCCGGAGTGCGGGGAGCACCTACGAGCAGTACTTC

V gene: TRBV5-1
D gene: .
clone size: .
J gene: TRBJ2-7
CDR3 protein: CATSRQDAKDEQYF
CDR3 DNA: TGCGCCACCAGCCGACAGGATGCTAAGGACGAGCAGTACTTC

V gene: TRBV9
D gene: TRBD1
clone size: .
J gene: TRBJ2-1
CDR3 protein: CASSPLPGQGANEQFF
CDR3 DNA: TGTGCCAGCAGCCCACTACCGGGACAGGGGGCCAATGAGCAGTTCTTC

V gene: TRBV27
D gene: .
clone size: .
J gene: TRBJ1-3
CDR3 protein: CASSQGNTIYF
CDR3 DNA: TGTGCCAGCAGCCAAGGAAACACCATATATTTT

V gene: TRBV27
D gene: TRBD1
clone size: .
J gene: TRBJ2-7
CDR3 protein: CASSARQGNLDEQYF
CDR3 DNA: TGTGCCAGCAGTGCACGACAGGGTAATCTCGACGAGCAGTACTTC

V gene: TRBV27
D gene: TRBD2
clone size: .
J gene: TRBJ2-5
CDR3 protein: CASSLAGGPETQYF
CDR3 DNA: TGTGCCAGCAGTCTAGCGGGAGGCCCGGAGACCCAGTACTTC

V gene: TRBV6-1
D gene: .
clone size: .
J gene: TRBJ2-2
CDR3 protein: CASKGSGFTGELFF
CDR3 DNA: TGTGCCAGCAAGGGTTCAGGGTTCACCGGGGAGCTGTTTTTT

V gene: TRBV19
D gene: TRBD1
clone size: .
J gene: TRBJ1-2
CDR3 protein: CASSPGRDRLVGAF
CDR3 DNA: TGTGCCAGTAGCCCCGGTCGGGACAGGTTGGTTGGCGCCTTC

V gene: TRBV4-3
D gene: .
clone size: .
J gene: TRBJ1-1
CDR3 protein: CASSQDVAEEMNTEAFF
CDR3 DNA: TGCGCCAGCAGCCAAGATGTGGCGGAGGAGATGAACACTGAAGCTTTCTTT

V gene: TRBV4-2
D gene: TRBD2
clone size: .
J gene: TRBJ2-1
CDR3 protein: CASSPRQGLAGQILKYLDEQFF
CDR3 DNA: TGTGCCAGCAGCCCCCGACAGGGACTAGCGGGACAAATCTTGAAGTATCTCGATGAGCAGTTCTTC

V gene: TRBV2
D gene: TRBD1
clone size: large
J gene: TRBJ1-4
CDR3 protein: CASTGTGSTNEKLFF
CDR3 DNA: TGTGCCAGCACCGGGACAGGGTCAACTAATGAAAAACTGTTTTTT